Listed below are T cell receptor beta chains from one sample, sequenced in a study of cytomegalovirus exposure and HLA in healthy donors. Using immunoSEQ multiplex PCR, the repertoire was profiled, and TCRdb retains in-frame clones only, with some absent. Recorded for this sample: 200,000 or so clones. Specimen: PBMCs. These receptor sequences come from a boy younger than 18 in good health and CMV-seronegative. The CDR3 runs from the conserved cysteine through the conserved F or W. The order of the fields is V gene, CDR3 length, J gene, D gene, CDR3 protein, CDR3 DNA. The D gene is left open where the match is weak.

TRBV30,16,TRBJ1-2,TRBD1,CAWRPAIDREISGYTF,TGTGCCTGGAGGCCTGCGATCGACAGGGAGATTTCTGGCTACACCTTC
TRBV2,12,TRBJ2-3,.,CASKERADTQYF,TGTGCCAGCAAAGAGCGGGCAGATACGCAGTATTTT
TRBV14,13,TRBJ1-1,TRBD1,CASSLWTGSEAFF,TGTGCCAGCAGCCTATGGACAGGTTCTGAAGCTTTCTTT
TRBV6-5,16,TRBJ2-1,.,CASSYSGGLPTHEQFF,TGTGCCAGCAGTTACTCGGGGGGGCTACCAACTCATGAGCAGTTCTTC
TRBV16,12,TRBJ1-1,.,CASSQYRLEAFF,TGTGCCAGCAGCCAATATCGGTTGGAAGCTTTCTTT
TRBV12-5,11,TRBJ2-5,.,CASGSVRTQYF,TGTGCTAGTGGTTCCGTCCGGACCCAGTACTTC
TRBV19,14,TRBJ1-2,TRBD1,CASSRQGVKDGYTF,TGTGCCAGTAGTAGACAGGGGGTAAAGGATGGCTACACCTTC
TRBV19,13,TRBJ1-5,.,CASNLQVQQPQHF,TGTGCCAGTAATTTACAGGTCCAACAGCCCCAGCATTTT
TRBV6-1,15,TRBJ1-4,TRBD1,CASSARTGGGLKLFF,TGTGCCAGCAGTGCCCGGACAGGGGGCGGCCTGAAACTGTTTTTT
TRBV18,13,TRBJ1-5,.,CASSPTGNQPQHF,TGTGCCAGCTCACCGACAGGAAATCAGCCCCAGCATTTT
TRBV9,17,TRBJ2-2,TRBD2,CASSVGTSGGGTGELFF,TGTGCCAGCAGCGTCGGGACTAGCGGGGGTGGAACCGGGGAGCTGTTTTTT
TRBV5-1,14,TRBJ2-7,TRBD1,CASSPGTGPYEQYF,TGCGCCAGCAGCCCCGGGACAGGACCCTACGAGCAGTACTTC
TRBV7-3,13,TRBJ2-3,.,CASSPGGTDTQYF,TGTGCCAGCAGTCCGGGGGGCACAGATACGCAGTATTTT
TRBV7-2,15,TRBJ2-3,TRBD2,CASSPRLAGYLTQYF,TGTGCCAGCAGCCCAAGACTAGCGGGGTACCTGACGCAGTATTTT
TRBV28,16,TRBJ2-2,.,CASSATIRSGTGELFF,TGTGCCAGCAGTGCTACGATCCGGTCAGGCACCGGGGAGCTGTTTTTT
TRBV20-1,11,TRBJ1-2,.,CSASRGAGYTF,TGCAGTGCTAGCCGGGGGGCTGGCTACACCTTC
TRBV6-1,15,TRBJ1-1,.,CASSEYPGANTEAFF,TGTGCCAGCAGTGAATATCCAGGGGCGAACACTGAAGCTTTCTTT
TRBV5-6,13,TRBJ1-2,TRBD1,CASSFGQGEGYTF,TGTGCCAGCAGCTTCGGACAGGGGGAAGGCTACACCTTC
TRBV6-5,15,TRBJ2-7,.,CASSRTGDGVYEQYF,TGTGCCAGCAGCCGAACGGGGGACGGGGTCTACGAGCAGTACTTC
TRBV7-7,14,TRBJ2-5,.,CASSLGSGQETQYF,TGTGCCAGCAGCTTAGGAAGCGGGCAAGAGACCCAGTACTTC
TRBV15,15,TRBJ2-7,.,CATSRGRSGEYEQYF,TGTGCCACCAGCAGAGGAAGGTCAGGGGAATACGAGCAGTACTTC
TRBV10-3,14,TRBJ2-1,TRBD2,CAARRLAGGDEQFF,TGTGCCGCGAGAAGACTAGCGGGGGGCGATGAGCAGTTCTTC
TRBV15,15,TRBJ2-3,TRBD2,CATSLLAGGQDTQYF,TGTGCCACCAGCTTATTAGCGGGGGGACAAGATACGCAGTATTTT
TRBV2,15,TRBJ2-3,TRBD1,CASSPGQGSRDTQYF,TGTGCCAGCAGCCCGGGACAGGGGAGCAGGGATACGCAGTATTTT
TRBV4-1,17,TRBJ2-3,.,CASSQGTGTPSTDTQYF,TGCGCCAGCAGCCAAGGAACCGGGACACCGAGCACAGATACGCAGTATTTT
TRBV10-3,13,TRBJ1-6,TRBD1,CATAGTGDSPLHF,TGTGCCACGGCCGGGACAGGGGATTCACCCCTCCACTTT
TRBV5-1,15,TRBJ1-4,.,CASSSQGTTNEKLFF,TGCGCCAGCAGTTCCCAGGGGACAACTAATGAAAAACTGTTTTTT
TRBV28,13,TRBJ1-2,.,CASSDSGAWGYTF,TGTGCCAGCAGTGACAGCGGGGCATGGGGCTACACCTTC
TRBV15,13,TRBJ1-1,.,CATSRVSGSEAFF,TGTGCCACCAGCAGGGTATCAGGGTCTGAAGCTTTCTTT
TRBV5-4,14,TRBJ1-1,TRBD1,CASKIYRDRAEAFF,TGTGCCAGCAAAATTTACCGGGACAGAGCTGAAGCTTTCTTT
TRBV5-4,15,TRBJ2-5,TRBD2,CASSRGLAGGETQYF,TGTGCCAGCAGCCGGGGACTAGCGGGCGGGGAGACCCAGTACTTC
TRBV11-3,13,TRBJ2-1,TRBD1,CASSPRTGDEQFF,TGTGCCAGCAGCCCCAGGACAGGGGATGAGCAGTTCTTC
TRBV9,14,TRBJ2-3,.,CASSGQQHTDTQYF,TGTGCCAGCAGCGGACAGCAGCACACAGATACGCAGTATTTT
TRBV19,14,TRBJ1-3,.,CASHSGTTGNTIYF,TGTGCCAGCCATTCCGGGACAACTGGAAACACCATATATTTT
TRBV30,13,TRBJ2-5,TRBD2,CAWKGLRKETQYF,TGTGCCTGGAAGGGACTACGTAAAGAGACCCAGTACTTC
TRBV5-1,15,TRBJ1-2,.,CASSFGTGGDYGYTF,TGCGCCAGCAGCTTTGGTACCGGGGGGGACTATGGCTACACCTTC
TRBV7-8,15,TRBJ2-5,TRBD1,CASSSGQGTRETQYF,TGTGCCAGCAGCTCCGGACAGGGGACTCGGGAGACCCAGTACTTC
TRBV5-1,15,TRBJ2-3,TRBD2,CASSSGGLSTDTQYF,TGCGCCAGCAGTTCGGGGGGTTTAAGCACAGATACGCAGTATTTT
TRBV7-2,15,TRBJ2-7,.,CASSLGIRAPYEQYF,TGTGCCAGCAGCTTAGGTATCAGGGCCCCCTACGAGCAGTACTTC
TRBV18,15,TRBJ2-3,.,CASSPGGRYEDTQYF,TGTGCCAGCTCCCCGGGGGGCAGGTACGAAGATACGCAGTATTTT
TRBV4-1,18,TRBJ1-6,.,CASSQDSREWPYNSPLHF,TGCGCCAGCAGCCAAGATAGCCGGGAGTGGCCCTATAATTCACCCCTCCACTTT
TRBV7-8,14,TRBJ2-5,TRBD2,CASSHSGGGETQYF,TGTGCCAGCAGCCATAGCGGGGGAGGAGAGACCCAGTACTTC
TRBV30,13,TRBJ1-5,.,CAWNSDGRQPQHF,TGTGCCTGGAACTCCGACGGCAGGCAGCCCCAGCATTTT
TRBV2,15,TRBJ1-4,TRBD1,CASSTPTGGNEKLFF,TGTGCCAGCAGTACCCCTACAGGGGGCAATGAAAAACTGTTTTTT
TRBV6-5,13,TRBJ1-2,.,CASSLRANYGYTF,TGTGCCAGCAGTTTAAGAGCTAACTATGGCTACACCTTC
TRBV7-9,15,TRBJ2-5,TRBD1,CASRKTGQREETQYF,TGTGCCAGCAGGAAGACAGGGCAGAGGGAAGAGACCCAGTACTTC
TRBV19,15,TRBJ2-3,.,CASSLDLSTADTQYF,TGTGCCAGTAGTCTCGATTTGAGCACTGCAGATACGCAGTATTTT
TRBV19,16,TRBJ2-1,TRBD2,CASSPLAGASYNEQFF,TGTGCCAGTAGTCCTTTAGCGGGGGCCTCCTACAATGAGCAGTTCTTC
TRBV19,14,TRBJ1-5,.,CASSIWALNQPQHF,TGTGCCAGTAGTATTTGGGCCCTTAATCAGCCCCAGCATTTT
TRBV6-4,16,TRBJ1-3,.,CASRPRVRGSGNTIYF,TGTGCCAGCAGGCCCCGAGTCAGGGGATCAGGAAACACCATATATTTT
TRBV14,14,TRBJ2-3,.,CASSPWDITDTQYF,TGTGCCAGCAGCCCCTGGGACATCACAGATACGCAGTATTTT
TRBV18,13,TRBJ1-1,.,CASSLQGNTEAFF,TGTGCCAGCTCCCTACAGGGGAACACTGAAGCTTTCTTT